One and the same sample provided the 13 T cell receptor beta chains below, sequenced in a study of T cell changes during pregnancy in multiple sclerosis. Method: immunoSEQ multiplex PCR; TCRdb's copy keeps in-frame clones and lacks some. The repertoire consists of roughly 35,000 clones, with 80% to 95% occurring once and the leading ten covering 0.35% to 0.45%. The material was CD4+ T cells from peripheral blood mononuclear cells, obtained in the third trimester of pregnancy. The receptor set was obtained from a female donor in good health, enrolled as a control in a pregnancy study.

The chain carries TRBV7-6 and TRBJ2-7; D unresolved. The CDR3 contains 13 residues. CDR1 and CDR2 (germline): SGHVS, FNYEAQ. V was cut by 1 base and J by 2 bases, with 6 bases left in between. The CDR3 region has the DNA TGTGCCAGCAGCTTAGACAGAACCTACGAGCAGTACTTC. Its protein is CASSLDRTYEQYF.

The chain recombines TRBV11-2 with TRBJ2-2; unclear D gene. V lost 5 bases and J lost 3, with 4 bases in between. CDR3 size: 12 residues. The germline gives CDR1 SGHAT, CDR2 FQNNGV. The CDR3 loop reads CASSAYTGELFF. CDR3 sequence (DNA): TGTGCCAGCAGCGCGTACACCGGGGAGCTGTTTTTT.

This chain uses TRBV7-3 with TRBJ1-2, with 8 bases aligning to TRBD1. The V gene's germline CDR1 is SGHTA and CDR2 FQGTGA. This CDR3 is 15 amino acids long. V dropped 2 bases and J dropped 6; count of bases not matched to a gene: 8. The DNA for the CDR3 is TGTGCCAGCAGCTTAGAGCGACAGGGGAGGCATGGCTACACCTTC. Its translation: CASSLERQGRHGYTF.

V gene TRBV7-6 combines with J gene TRBJ1-4, with 7 bases lining up with TRBD1. Germline assignment: CDR1 SGHVS and CDR2 FNYEAQ. Unmatched junction bases numbered 11, after V lost 5 bases and J lost 8 bases. The CDR3 totals 15 residues. The CDR3 protein is CASSHRGLEGEKLFF. CDR3 coding DNA: TGTGCCAGCAGCCACAGGGGCCTAGAGGGGGAAAAACTGTTTTTT.

This chain connects TRBV30 to TRBJ2-7; 13 bases agree with TRBD2. V dropped 4 bases and J dropped 2; count of bases not matched to a gene: 11. The germline V gene has CDR1 GTSNPN and CDR2 SVGIG (reference sequence). The length of the CDR3 is 17 residues. The CDR3 nucleotides are TGTGCCTGGACCCCCGGTAGACTAGCGGGGGGTGCCTACGAGCAGTACTTC. Protein: CAWTPGRLAGGAYEQYF. Drawing the rest from reference TRBV30 and TRBJ2-7, the complete variable domain is SQTIHQWPATLVQPVGSPLSLECTVEGTSNPNLYWYRQAAGRGLQLLFYSVGIGQISSEVPQNLSASRPQDRQFILSSKKLLLSDSGFYLCAWTPGRLAGGAYEQYFGPGTRLTVT.

The chain combines TRBV5-1 with TRBJ1-6; 7 bases map to TRBD1. Germline V CDR1 and CDR2: SGHRS, YFSETQ. The CDR3 sequence is 15 residues long. The V gene end was trimmed by 3 bases and the J gene end by 6 bases; junction bases not matched to a gene: 6. CDR3 in DNA: TGCGCCAGCAGCTCCTACGGACAGGCTAATTCACCCCTCCACTTT. Its protein product is CASSSYGQANSPLHF.

This clone was observed a single time. The chain is built from TRBV5-4 and TRBJ1-3; D call uncertain. CDR1 SGHNT and CDR2 YYREEE come from the germline V gene (reference sequence). This CDR3 spans 13 amino acids. The CDR3 is CVQLDNSGNTIYF. The CDR3 DNA reads as TGTGTCCAGCTCGACAACTCTGGAAACACCATATATTTT.

The chain combines TRBV5-4 with TRBJ2-3, with TRBD1 matching 10 bases. The V gene's germline CDR1 is SGHNT and CDR2 YYREEE (reference sequence). V trimming: 6 bases; J trimming: 9 bases; junction bases outside the gene matches: 10. The CDR3 runs 14 residues. The CDR3 DNA reads as TGTGCCAGCACCCGGGACAGGGGTTCGGAAACGCAGTATTTT. Translated, it gives CASTRDRGSETQYF.

This chain joins TRBV5-6 and TRBJ1-4; 7 positions match TRBD1. From germline, CDR1 is SGHDT and CDR2 YYEEEE. The V gene end was trimmed by 1 base and the J gene end by 4 bases; junction bases not matched to a gene: 7. This CDR3 is built from 16 residues. The CDR3 DNA follows: TGTGCCAGCAGCTTGTTGACAGGGATCCTTAATGAAAAACTGTTTTTT. Residues: CASSLLTGILNEKLFF.

The rearrangement joins TRBV11-2 to TRBJ1-5, with 7 bases matching TRBD1. The V segment lost 1 base and the J segment 4 bases; nucleotides outside the gene matches: 4. Per the germline V gene, CDR1 is SGHAT and CDR2 is FQNNGV. The CDR3 is 15 amino acids. CDR3 sequence (DNA): TGTGCCAGCAGCTTAGGTACAGGGGCGAATCAGCCCCAGCATTTT. This gives the protein CASSLGTGANQPQHF. Full variable domain (outside the CDR3, taken from reference TRBV11-2 and TRBJ1-5): EAGVAQSPRYKIIEKRQSVAFWCNPISGHATLYWYQQILGQGPKLLIQFQNNGVVDDSQLPKDRFSAERLKGVDSTLKIQPAKLEDSAVYLCASSLGTGANQPQHFGDGTRLSIL.

V and J are TRBV6-5 and TRBJ1-2; no firm D call. Germline values: CDR1 MNHEY, CDR2 SVGAGI. The CDR3 has 12 amino acids. The V end lost 6 bases, the J end lost 6 bases, and 11 bases lay between the germline ends. The CDR3: CASRNFGDGYTF. Here the CDR3 DNA reads TGTGCCAGCAGGAACTTCGGGGATGGCTACACCTTC.

The chain is built from TRBV9 and TRBJ2-5, with 12 positions matching TRBD2. Germline V gene data show CDR1 as SGDLS and CDR2 as YYNGEE. The CDR3 is made up of 15 amino acids. Unmatched junction bases numbered 0, after V lost 1 base and J lost 2 bases. CDR3 in DNA: TGTGCCAGCAGCGTAACTAGCGGGGGGCAAGAGACCCAGTACTTC. Protein product: CASSVTSGGQETQYF.

Written as DNA, the CDR3 is TGTGCCAGCAGTTTAGCAGGGGTTGGCACAGATACGCAGTATTTT. This codes for CASSLAGVGTDTQYF. V and J are TRBV27 and TRBJ2-3, with TRBD1 as a possible D gene (6 bases). Trimming pared 2 bases from V and 1 base from J, leaving 10 bases between. Germline V gene data show CDR1 as MNHEY and CDR2 as SMNVEV (reference sequence). This CDR3 contains 15 residues.